The rows below give T cell receptor beta chains drawn from one sample of a study of OX40 agonist ivuxolimab in advanced cancers. Generated by immunoSEQ multiplex PCR, the TCRdb table keeps only in-frame clones and is missing some. The data show about 89,000 clones, 70% to 90% seen once. The material was CD4+ or CD8+ T cells sorted from blood, obtained in a trial of the OX40 agonist ivuxolimab. The receptors were gathered from an adult with an advanced solid tumor such as melanoma, head and neck, liver or kidney cancer. Both conserved end residues are part of each CDR3. D genes are given only for firm matches. Not all rows give a size; the values are once, few, many and, for expanded clones, a class.

TRBJ2-7,TRBD2,once,TRBV7-9,CASSHGAGTTHEQYF,TGTGCCAGCAGCCACGGTGCCGGGACTACTCACGAGCAGTACTTC
TRBJ1-5,.,.,TRBV2,CASSAESFGNQPQHF,TGTGCCAGCAGTGCAGAGTCATTCGGCAATCAGCCCCAGCATTTT
TRBJ2-3,.,.,TRBV7-2,CASSLANVRDTQYF,TGTGCCAGCAGCTTAGCGAACGTCCGAGATACGCAGTATTTT
TRBJ2-5,TRBD2,once,TRBV30,CAWSVSPGLAGRETQYF,TGTGCCTGGAGTGTTTCTCCGGGACTAGCGGGACGAGAGACCCAGTACTTC
TRBJ2-3,TRBD2,.,TRBV19,CASSDMGGPADTQYF,TGTGCCAGTAGTGATATGGGAGGGCCTGCAGATACGCAGTATTTT
TRBJ2-1,.,once,TRBV7-2,CASSSVVAAYNEQFF,TGTGCCAGCAGCTCGGTGGTAGCGGCCTACAATGAGCAGTTCTTC
TRBJ1-6,TRBD1,.,TRBV25-1,CASGTGDSPLHF,TGTGCCTCCGGGACAGGGGATTCACCCCTCCACTTT
TRBJ1-2,.,.,TRBV7-2,CASSLAPDQTYYGYTF,TGTGCCAGCAGCTTAGCGCCGGACCAAACGTACTATGGCTACACCTTC
TRBJ2-1,TRBD2,few,TRBV5-1,CASSGLAGYNEQFF,TGCGCCAGCAGCGGACTAGCGGGGTACAATGAGCAGTTCTTC
TRBJ1-1,.,many,TRBV5-1,CASSDITALETEAFF,TGCGCCAGCAGCGACATTACAGCCTTGGAAACTGAAGCTTTCTTT
TRBJ2-6,.,.,TRBV6-1,CASRDGSSGANVLTF,TGTGCCAGCAGGGACGGGAGTTCTGGGGCCAACGTCCTGACTTTC
TRBJ2-3,TRBD2,.,TRBV5-6,CASSWGGDTQYF,TGTGCCAGCAGCTGGGGGGGAGATACGCAGTATTTT
TRBJ1-6,.,.,TRBV6-1,CASSEVSAPSPLHF,TGTGCCAGCAGTGAAGTTTCAGCACCTTCACCCCTCCACTTT
TRBJ2-7,.,.,TRBV19,CASSIQPTYEQYF,TGTGCCAGTAGTATCCAGCCTACCTACGAGCAGTACTTC
TRBJ1-6,.,.,TRBV5-1,CASSPRQQADNSPLHF,TGCGCCAGCAGCCCTCGACAGCAGGCGGATAATTCACCCCTCCACTTT
TRBJ2-2,TRBD2,.,TRBV6-6,CASSSPGLASGELFF,TGTGCCAGCAGTTCCCCGGGACTAGCTTCCGGGGAGCTGTTTTTT
TRBJ1-2,.,.,TRBV10-3,CAISESKAGSNYGYTF,TGTGCCATCAGTGAGTCGAAGGCAGGGTCGAACTATGGCTACACCTTC
TRBJ2-5,.,.,TRBV5-1,CASSLGRGTLKTQYF,TGCGCCAGCAGCTTGGGAAGGGGTACCCTGAAGACCCAGTACTTC
TRBJ2-3,TRBD2,.,TRBV27,CASSRLAGATDTQYF,TGTGCCAGCAGCCGTCTAGCGGGAGCCACAGATACGCAGTATTTT
TRBJ2-5,.,.,TRBV7-2,CASSLSETQYF,TGTGCCAGCAGCTTATCGGAGACCCAGTACTTC
TRBJ2-7,.,.,TRBV5-6,CASSSAGSSYEQYF,TGTGCCAGCAGCTCGGCAGGGAGCTCCTACGAGCAGTACTTC
TRBJ1-1,.,.,TRBV18,CASSPVRGEAFF,TGTGCCAGCTCGCCGGTGAGAGGGGAAGCTTTCTTT
TRBJ1-1,.,.,TRBV6-5,CASSYAWDTPNTEAFF,TGTGCCAGCAGTTACGCCTGGGACACACCGAACACTGAAGCTTTCTTT
TRBJ2-6,.,.,TRBV19,CASTTVSSGANALTF,TGTGCCAGTACCACAGTCAGCTCTGGGGCCAACGCCCTGACTTTC
TRBJ2-3,TRBD2,.,TRBV7-9,CASSLAGGPTDTQYF,TGTGCCAGCAGTTTAGCGGGGGGGCCGACAGATACGCAGTATTTT
TRBJ1-3,.,.,TRBV27,CASTNPQGDGGNTIYF,TGTGCCAGCACCAACCCACAGGGAGATGGGGGAAACACCATATATTTT
TRBJ2-3,TRBD2,.,TRBV11-2,CASSSFQGLAAPWTQYF,TGTGCCAGCAGCTCATTCCAGGGACTAGCGGCACCATGGACGCAGTATTTT
TRBJ1-2,TRBD1,.,TRBV19,CASNDRGAEGYTF,TGTGCCAGTAACGACAGGGGAGCTGAGGGCTACACCTTC
TRBJ2-1,TRBD2,.,TRBV9,CASSESGTSGNEQFF,TGTGCCAGCAGCGAATCCGGGACTAGCGGCAATGAGCAGTTCTTC
TRBJ2-6,TRBD1,.,TRBV30,CAWTPGQKYLPGANVLTF,TGTGCCTGGACCCCGGGACAGAAATACCTCCCTGGGGCCAACGTCCTGACTTTC
TRBJ1-5,TRBD1,.,TRBV7-2,CASAREGAGGNQPQHF,TGTGCCAGCGCCCGGGAGGGGGCTGGGGGCAATCAGCCCCAGCATTTT
TRBJ1-2,TRBD1,few,TRBV7-9,CASSRGQAAIF,TGTGCCAGCAGCCGCGGACAGGCAGCCATCTTC
TRBJ1-4,.,few,TRBV5-1,CASSLVVGRNEKLFF,TGCGCCAGCAGCTTGGTGGTAGGGCGCAATGAAAAACTGTTTTTT
TRBJ1-2,.,.,TRBV2,CASKVWDGDYGYTF,TGTGCCAGCAAAGTATGGGACGGCGACTATGGCTACACCTTC
TRBJ2-1,TRBD2,once,TRBV7-3,CASSDPGLAGDNEQFF,TGTGCCAGCAGCGACCCTGGACTAGCGGGGGACAATGAGCAGTTCTTC
TRBJ2-7,.,.,TRBV20-1,CSAGQLYEQYF,TGCAGTGCTGGTCAACTCTACGAGCAGTACTTC
TRBJ1-3,.,.,TRBV11-2,CASRNRAGNTIYF,TGTGCCAGCAGGAACAGGGCTGGAAACACCATATATTTT
TRBJ2-6,.,.,TRBV6-1,CASSPGAGANVLTF,TGTGCCAGCAGCCCAGGGGCTGGGGCCAACGTCCTGACTTTC
TRBJ1-4,.,once,TRBV6-6,CASSTGSNEKLFF,TGTGCCAGCAGTACCGGGTCGAATGAAAAACTGTTTTTT
TRBJ1-6,.,.,TRBV7-9,CASSQAALLVHSPLHF,TGTGCCAGCAGCCAAGCGGCCCTGCTGGTGCATTCACCCCTCCACTTT
TRBJ2-7,.,.,TRBV6-6,CASSLWVVGPYEQYF,TGTGCCAGCAGTTTATGGGTGGTTGGCCCCTACGAGCAGTACTTC
TRBJ2-5,TRBD2,.,TRBV7-2,CASSPGLTSGHQETQYF,TGTGCCAGCAGCCCGGGTCTGACTAGCGGGCACCAAGAGACCCAGTACTTC
TRBJ2-5,TRBD1,.,TRBV10-3,CAINGQGEETQYF,TGTGCCATCAACGGACAGGGCGAGGAGACCCAGTACTTC
TRBJ2-7,.,.,TRBV9,CASSPAHYEQYF,TGTGCCAGCAGCCCCGCCCACTACGAGCAGTACTTC
TRBJ1-3,TRBD1,.,TRBV5-1,CASRTGATSGNTIYF,TGCGCCAGCAGGACAGGGGCTACCTCTGGAAACACCATATATTTT
TRBJ1-1,.,.,TRBV4-1,CASSSPTSGTEAFF,TGCGCCAGCAGCTCGCCAACCTCTGGGACTGAAGCTTTCTTT